The 10 T cell receptor beta chains presented below share a single source sample, sequenced in a study of tumor-infiltrating lymphocytes in primary liver carcinoma. Unsorted whole blood served as the source of blood RNA, and germline DNA was extracted as well. A constant-region primer primed TCR beta cDNA synthesis from around 500 ng of total RNA. Employing slightly modified ARM-PCR, three nested multiplex PCR rounds were run, and these gave rise to the TCR beta libraries. With TRBV1-TRBV30 forward primers and a C-beta reverse primer, the first two PCR rounds were run for about 10 cycles each. MiXCR, applied by TCRdb to the multiplex PCR reads, yields one record per CDR3 protein. Of approximately 300,000 distinct CDR3 sequences in the sample, 65% were seen once. Sequenced input: peripheral blood. The receptors derive from a man in his forties with primary liver carcinoma and hepatitis B virus infection.

On this clonotype: A clone one base away is much larger, so this may be a read error. The chain is built from TRBV6-2 or TRBV6-3 and TRBJ2-4; D is perhaps TRBD2 (6 bases). In germline, CDR1 is MNHEY, CDR2 SVGEGT. This CDR3 comprises 17 residues. The CDR3 spells CVSSYSVRDVAKNIQYF. CDR3 nucleotide sequence: TGTGTCAGCAGTTACTCCGTGCGGGACGTAGCCAAAAACATTCAGTACTTC.

This clonotype was counted only a few times. The chain links TRBV13 to TRBJ2-1; possibly TRBD2 for D (6 bases). The germline V gene encodes CDR1 PRHDT and CDR2 FYEKMQ (reference sequence). The V end was cut by 5 bases, the J end by 6 bases, with 11 bases between. The CDR3 is 13 residues long. The chain's CDR3 is CASSIRERNEQFF. The CDR3 nucleotides read TGTGCCAGCAGCATCCGGGAGCGCAATGAGCAGTTCTTC.

About this clonotype: This may stem from a read error, because a much larger clone lies one nucleotide away. The CDR3 reads CSVVSGANQPQHF. The CDR3 coding sequence is TGCAGCGTGGTTTCAGGGGCTAATCAGCCCCAGCATTTT. The V call is TRBV29-1, the J call TRBJ1-5; the D gene is possibly TRBD1 (6 bases). Trimming removed 6 bases at V and 4 bases at J, with 13 bases between. CDR1 and CDR2 (germline): SQVTM, ANQGSEA. The CDR3 has 13 residues.

This clonotype was observed many times. J is TRBJ2-7 and V is TRBV5-6; no clear D gene. The V and J ends lost 4 bases and 5 bases respectively, with 13 bases between them. The CDR3 runs 13 residues. CDR1 SGHDT and CDR2 YYEEEE come from the germline V gene. CDR3 nucleotides: TGTGCCAGCAGCCGACCCCAACGCGACGAGCAGTACTTC. Translation: CASSRPQRDEQYF.

The V call is TRBV29-1, the J call TRBJ1-2; TRBD1 matches 7 bases. V lost 3 bases and J lost 12; bases outside the gene matches: 13. CDR1 and CDR2 (germline): SQVTM, ANQGSEA. This CDR3 is 13 amino acids long. CDR3 nucleotides: TGCAGCGTTGAGGATAGGGGGCAGGGAGGCCACACCTTC. Amino acid sequence: CSVEDRGQGGHTF.

The V and J genes are TRBV13 and TRBJ2-1; 7 bases line up with TRBD1. CDR1 is PRHDT and CDR2 is FYEKMQ in the germline V gene (reference sequence). Trimming at V came to 5 bases and at J to 2 bases, leaving 12 bases not matched to a gene. The CDR3 length is 17 residues. CDR3 in DNA: TGTGCCAGCAGCCCTCCTGATGTGACAGGGACCTACAATGAGCAGTTCTTC. Its protein is CASSPPDVTGTYNEQFF.

Details on this clonotype: A much larger clonotype is one base distant, so this may be a read error. V gene TRBV10-2 combines with J gene TRBJ1-6; no clear D. The CDR3 runs to 13 residues. CDR1 and CDR2 from the germline V gene are WSHSY and SAAADI. Trimming removed 6 bases from V and 6 bases from J, with 9 bases in between. CDR3 in DNA: TGCGCCAGCAGGAGTCAGGCTAATTCACCCCTCCACTTT. As protein: CASRSQANSPLHF.

About this clonotype itself: Given a much more abundant clone one base away, this may be a read error. V usage is TRBV6-7 and J usage is TRBJ2-4, with D possibly being TRBD2 (5 bases). TRBV6-7 counts as an open reading frame of uncertain function. The CDR3 contains 14 residues. The CDR3 protein is CTSSYSGDRYIQYF. The DNA for the CDR3 is TGTACCAGCAGTTACTCCGGGGATCGGTACATTCAGTACTTC.

The chain links TRBV29-1 to TRBJ2-3, with 7 bases that match TRBD2. Germline V CDR1 and CDR2: SQVTM, ANQGSEA. The CDR3 totals 19 residues. Trimming cost V 4 bases and J 2 bases; bases outside gene matches: 21. The CDR3 sequence: CSVGERKLDAGEITDTQYF. The CDR3 DNA sequence: TGCAGCGTTGGAGAGCGAAAACTAGACGCGGGAGAGATCACAGATACGCAGTATTTT.

The rearrangement joins TRBV28 to TRBJ2-7; 15 nucleotides match TRBD2. This CDR3 contains 19 residues. V gave up 3 bases and J gave up 0 bases; unmatched junction bases: 9. Germline-derived CDR1 and CDR2 are MDHEN and SYDVKM. The CDR3 DNA is TGTGCCAGCAGTTTTTTCGGACTAGCGGGAGGGCGATTCTCCTACGAGCAGTACTTC. Translated: CASSFFGLAGGRFSYEQYF.